What follows are 25 T cell receptor beta chains derived from one specimen sequenced in a study of T cell responses to AZD1222 COVID-19 vaccine (dated by TCRdb to the early 2020s). This sample's time point label indicates: baseline before first vaccination. The library was produced with the immunoSEQ multiplex PCR assay. TCRdb obtained this table from immuneACCESS and retained in-frame rearrangements with V and J assigned. These tables miss some clones; where compared with another copy, unresolved V genes account for less than half of the shortfall, and the remainder is unexplained. The sample yields about 110,000 clones; about nine tenths were counted once. Together, the top ten hold 1.5% to 2% of the sample. The source material was peripheral blood, sampled on day 0 of AZD1222 vaccination. These receptors all stem from an adult in good health.

The rearrangement joins TRBV5-1 to TRBJ2-1; D unclear. In germline, CDR1 is SGHRS, CDR2 YFSETQ. The V and J ends lost 4 bases and 8 bases respectively, with 16 bases between them. The CDR3 totals 14 residues. The DNA for the CDR3 is TGCGCCAGCAGCGCCCGGCTCGCGAACGATGAGCAGTTCTTC. Its translation: CASSARLANDEQFF.

The chain links TRBV3-1 (or the pseudogene TRBV3-2) to TRBJ1-1; the D gene is possibly TRBD1 (6 bases). The germline V gene has CDR1 LGHDT and CDR2 YNNKEL (reference sequence). This CDR3 has 14 amino acids. Trimming removed 3 bases at V and 5 bases at J, with 13 bases between. This CDR3 reads CASSQVPDRTEAFF. The CDR3 region has the DNA TGTGCCAGCAGCCAGGTACCGGACAGAACTGAAGCTTTCTTT.

The rearrangement uses TRBV24-1 and TRBJ1-1, with TRBD1 identical over 7 bases. The V segment lost 4 bases and the J segment 4 bases; nucleotides outside the gene matches: 5. Germline CDR1 KGHDR, CDR2 SFDVKD. The CDR3 consists of 14 residues. CDR3 loop: CATSEAYRGTEAFF. The CDR3 nucleotides read TGTGCCACCAGTGAGGCCTACAGGGGCACTGAAGCTTTCTTT.

The rearrangement links TRBV3-1 (or the pseudogene TRBV3-2) to TRBJ1-1; no reliable D call. Trimming took off 7 bases at V and 4 bases at J, with 13 bases between the two ends. This CDR3 has 13 amino acids. CDR1 is LGHDT, CDR2 YNNKEL, per germline (reference sequence). The CDR3 loop is CASTKKRGTEAFF. The CDR3 nucleotides are TGTGCCAGCACTAAAAAGCGGGGCACTGAAGCTTTCTTT.

The chain links TRBV10-3 to TRBJ2-7; 9 bases align to TRBD1. Germline V lookup: CDR1 ENHRY, CDR2 SYGVKD. V gave up 5 bases and J gave up 2 bases; unmatched junction bases: 4. This CDR3 spans 14 amino acids. Here the CDR3 DNA reads TGTGCCATCAGTCAGGGACAGGGCACCTACGAGCAGTACTTC. Protein product: CAISQGQGTYEQYF.

This chain links TRBV5-6 with TRBJ2-7, with D unclear. Germline CDR1 reads SGHDT; CDR2 reads YYEEEE. This CDR3 region has 13 residues. Trimming stripped 3 bases from V and 3 bases from J, with 10 bases between. The CDR3 is CASSSWTDYEQYF. Here the CDR3 DNA reads TGTGCCAGCAGCTCCTGGACGGACTACGAGCAGTACTTC.

V is TRBV14 and J is TRBJ2-7; no reliable D call. This CDR3 region has 14 residues. CDR1 is SGHDN and CDR2 is FVKESK in the germline V gene. Trimming shortened V by 4 bases and J by 2 bases, and 12 bases separated the two germline ends. CDR3 region: CASSRYSEPYEQYF. CDR3 DNA sequence: TGTGCCAGCAGCCGGTACAGTGAGCCCTACGAGCAGTACTTC.

On this clone: Relative to the germline gene, one junction end is altered; a read error may explain this. The chain links TRBV13 to TRBJ1-2; D remains unclear. The germline V gene encodes CDR1 PRHDT and CDR2 FYEKMQ (reference sequence). CDR3 length: 12 amino acids. CDR3 region: CASSLVSGAYFF. CDR3 nucleotides: TGTGCCAGCAGCTTAGTATCAGGAGCCTACTTCTTC.

The V call is TRBV6-1, the J call TRBJ2-7, with D possibly being TRBD2 (6 bases). Germline CDR1 reads MNHNS; CDR2 reads SASEGT. The CDR3 is 15 amino acids. Trimming shortened V by 2 bases and J by 7 bases, and 18 bases separated the two germline ends. DNA of the CDR3: TGTGCCAGCAGTGAAAGGATGGTGGGAGCGGGTGAGCAGTACTTC. It yields the protein CASSERMVGAGEQYF.

The chain recombines TRBV2 with TRBJ1-2, with 7 nucleotides matching TRBD1. The CDR3 consists of 16 residues. Germline CDR1 and CDR2: SNHLY and FYNNEI. J gave up 6 bases and V 10 bases, and 20 bases lay outside the gene matches. In DNA form, the CDR3 reads TGTGCCACCGACCACCTGGATTTACAGGGGAAGGATGGCTACACCTTC. Its translation: CATDHLDLQGKDGYTF.

The gene calls are TRBV6-6 and TRBJ1-1; the D is unclear. The CDR3 runs 17 residues. Germline CDR1 reads MNHNY; CDR2 reads SVGAGI (reference sequence). The V end lost 5 bases, the J end lost 6 bases, and 25 bases lay between the germline ends. CDR3 DNA sequence: TGTGCCAGCAGTCCCCGGGGAGGGTCGACAAGATTATCTGAAGCTTTCTTT. Its protein is CASSPRGGSTRLSEAFF.

For the CDR3, the DNA is TGCGCCAGCAGCTTGGATTGGGGGGACTATGGCTACACCTTC. It encodes CASSLDWGDYGYTF. This chain uses TRBV5-1 with TRBJ1-2; D might be TRBD1 (5 bases). CDR3 length: 14 amino acids. The V gene's germline CDR1 is SGHRS and CDR2 YFSETQ. Trimming took 0 bases from V and 3 from J, leaving 9 bases between them. The full variable domain, with the rest looked up from reference TRBV5-1 and TRBJ1-2, is KAGVTQTPRYLIKTRGQQVTLSCSPISGHRSVSWYQQTPGQGLQFLFEYFSETQRNKGNFPGRFSGRQFSNSRSEMNVSTLELGDSALYLCASSLDWGDYGYTFGSGTRLTVV.

The V and J genes are TRBV6-5 and TRBJ1-6; 8 nucleotides line up with TRBD1. Germline V gives CDR1 MNHEY, CDR2 SVGAGI. The V gene end was trimmed by 6 bases and the J gene end by 6 bases; junction bases not matched to a gene: 4. This CDR3 has 14 amino acids. The CDR3 region is CASSRDRTNSPLHF. Written as DNA, the CDR3 is TGTGCCAGCAGCCGGGACAGGACTAATTCACCCCTCCACTTT.

DNA for the CDR3: TGTGCCAGCAGCCAACAGGTTGACTCTGGAAACACCATATATTTT. Translated: CASSQQVDSGNTIYF. The rearrangement links TRBV3-1 (or the pseudogene TRBV3-2) to TRBJ1-3; D is unclear. The CDR3 contains 15 residues. CDR1 is LGHDT and CDR2 is YNNKEL in the germline V gene (reference sequence). Trimming left V 2 bases short and J 0 bases short, with 8 bases between.

The chain links TRBV19 to TRBJ2-1, with D unresolved. CDR1 is LNHDA, CDR2 SQIVND, per germline (reference sequence). The germline V and J ends were trimmed by 11 bases and 5 bases, with 10 bases remaining between them. CDR3 size: 11 residues. CDR3 residues: CASAKDNEQFF. The CDR3 DNA follows: TGTGCCTCCGCGAAAGACAATGAGCAGTTCTTC.

The chain is built from TRBV12-3 or TRBV12-4 and TRBJ2-7; 7 bases line up with TRBD1. CDR3 length equals 13 residues. V was pared by 3 bases and J by 6 bases, with 5 bases of the junction left unmatched. The CDR3 nucleotides are TGTGCCAGCAGTTTCTCACAGGGGTTCGAGCAGTACTTC. Protein: CASSFSQGFEQYF.

V gene TRBV15 combines with J gene TRBJ1-4; D is unresolved. The germline V gene encodes CDR1 LNHNV and CDR2 YYDKDF (reference sequence). The V and J ends lost 1 base and 5 bases respectively, with 11 bases between them. The CDR3 is made up of 15 amino acids. This CDR3 is CATSRAKGSNEKLFF. In DNA form, the CDR3 reads TGTGCCACCAGCAGAGCGAAGGGCTCCAATGAAAAACTGTTTTTT.

The gene calls are TRBV4-2 and TRBJ1-2; D possibly corresponds to TRBD1 (6 bases). Germline loops: CDR1 LGHNA, CDR2 YNFKEQ. V was trimmed by 1 base and J by 7 bases, leaving 10 bases between them. The CDR3 contains 13 residues. For the CDR3, the DNA is TGTGCCAGCAGCCAAGGGGGGGCCCGTGGCTACACCTTC. Translation gives CASSQGGARGYTF.

The chain uses TRBV13 and TRBJ2-6; 8 nucleotides align to TRBD1. Losses at the gene ends were 5 bases for V and 0 bases for J; bases not matched to a gene: 9. The CDR3 contains 18 residues. Germline V CDR1 and CDR2: PRHDT, FYEKMQ (reference sequence). The CDR3 spells CASSASGTGVSGANVLTF. The CDR3 nucleotides read TGTGCCAGCAGCGCTTCCGGGACAGGAGTCTCTGGGGCCAACGTCCTGACTTTC.

This chain connects TRBV20-1 to TRBJ1-1; 7 bases map to TRBD1. The CDR3 runs 13 residues. V was pared by 3 bases and J by 2 bases, with 3 bases of the junction left unmatched. Germline V gene lookup returns CDR1 DFQATT and CDR2 SNEGSKA (reference sequence). The chain's CDR3 is CSASRGLNTEAFF. The CDR3 DNA sequence: TGCAGTGCTAGTAGGGGGCTTAACACTGAAGCTTTCTTT.

This clone appeared once. This chain uses TRBV3-1 (or the pseudogene TRBV3-2) with TRBJ2-3, with no clear D. The V end lost 0 bases, the J end lost 7 bases, and 5 bases lay between the germline ends. The CDR3 covers 12 residues. The germline CDR1 and CDR2 sequences are LGHDT and YNNKEL (reference sequence). DNA for the CDR3: TGTGCCAGCAGCCAAGATCGTAATACGCAGTATTTT. It codes for CASSQDRNTQYF.

CDR3 residues: CASSWGRSPRSTEAFF. The DNA of the CDR3 is TGTGCCAGCTCATGGGGACGCTCCCCGCGGAGCACTGAAGCTTTCTTT. The gene calls are TRBV18 and TRBJ1-1, with a possible D match to TRBD1 (5 bases). The ends were cut back, 5 bases at V and 4 bases at J, with 20 bases in the middle. CDR1 is KGHSH and CDR2 is LQKENI in the germline V gene. This CDR3 spans 16 amino acids.

In its sample, this clone was seen once. V gene TRBV3-1 (or the pseudogene TRBV3-2) combines with J gene TRBJ2-3, with 12 bases matching TRBD2. V gave up 4 bases and J gave up 5 bases; unmatched junction bases: 7. Per germline, CDR1 LGHDT and CDR2 YNNKEL (reference sequence). The CDR3 sequence is 16 residues long. In DNA, the CDR3 is TGTGCCAGCAGCCCGCGGGCTAGCGGGGGGGGAGATACGCAGTATTTT. Amino acids: CASSPRASGGGDTQYF.

This clone was detected once. V usage is TRBV28 and J usage is TRBJ1-5; D is undetermined. Trimming took off 7 bases at V and 3 bases at J, with 16 bases between the two ends. In germline, CDR1 is MDHEN, CDR2 SYDVKM. This CDR3 region has 15 residues. DNA of the CDR3: TGTGCCAGCACCCCGTCCGCGATACTCAATCAGCCCCAGCATTTT. It encodes CASTPSAILNQPQHF.

This clone was detected only once. The J gene is TRBJ2-7, the V gene TRBV5-5, with 8 bases fitting TRBD1. Looked up from germline, CDR1 is SGHKS and CDR2 is YYEKEE (reference sequence). CDR3 length: 14 residues. V trimming: 2 bases; J trimming: 0 bases; junction bases outside the gene matches: 1. The CDR3 here is CASSFDRGSYEQYF. CDR3 DNA: TGTGCCAGCAGCTTCGACAGGGGCTCCTACGAGCAGTACTTC.